These T cell receptor beta chains were read from a single sample in a study of blood T cell repertoires in COVID-19. TCRdb keeps only in-frame clones here, not all; method: immunoSEQ multiplex PCR. The data hold 400,000 to 450,000 clones, with 86% observed a single time. Source material: peripheral blood. The source is a woman in her twenties or thirties with active or convalescent COVID-19. The CDR3 runs from the conserved cysteine through the conserved F or W. Fields, in order: V gene, D gene, clone size, J gene, CDR3 protein, CDR3 DNA. The D gene is left open where the match is weak. Clone size, where shown, is once, few, many, or a class for clones that have expanded.

V gene: TRBV7-9
D gene: -
clone size: -
J gene: TRBJ1-5
CDR3 protein: CASSLGGGGQPQHF
CDR3 DNA: TGTGCCAGCAGCTTAGGAGGGGGTGGTCAGCCCCAGCATTTT

V gene: TRBV7-6
D gene: TRBD1
clone size: -
J gene: TRBJ1-1
CDR3 protein: CASSLEATGANTEAFF
CDR3 DNA: TGTGCCAGCAGCTTAGAAGCTACAGGGGCGAACACTGAAGCTTTCTTT

V gene: TRBV5-1
D gene: -
clone size: -
J gene: TRBJ1-4
CDR3 protein: CASWGGEKLFF
CDR3 DNA: TGCGCCAGTTGGGGAGGGGAAAAACTGTTTTTT

V gene: TRBV5-5
D gene: TRBD1
clone size: -
J gene: TRBJ2-5
CDR3 protein: CASSARTGKETQYF
CDR3 DNA: TGTGCCAGCAGCGCAAGGACAGGGAAAGAGACCCAGTACTTC

V gene: TRBV7-9
D gene: -
clone size: -
J gene: TRBJ1-6
CDR3 protein: CASSFSEVNSPLHF
CDR3 DNA: TGTGCCAGCAGCTTTTCGGAGGTTAATTCACCCCTCCACTTT

V gene: TRBV11-3
D gene: TRBD1
clone size: -
J gene: TRBJ2-3
CDR3 protein: CASSSGGTLDTQYF
CDR3 DNA: TGTGCCAGCAGCTCAGGGGGCACGTTAGATACGCAGTATTTT

V gene: TRBV19
D gene: -
clone size: -
J gene: TRBJ1-1
CDR3 protein: CASSIGGAEAFF
CDR3 DNA: TGTGCCAGTAGTATCGGAGGGGCTGAAGCTTTCTTT

V gene: TRBV18
D gene: TRBD2
clone size: -
J gene: TRBJ2-1
CDR3 protein: CASSGTTSGSYEQFF
CDR3 DNA: TGTGCCAGCTCAGGCACCACTAGCGGGAGCTATGAGCAGTTCTTC

V gene: TRBV5-6
D gene: -
clone size: -
J gene: TRBJ1-1
CDR3 protein: CASSLVVNTEAFF
CDR3 DNA: TGTGCCAGCAGCTTGGTAGTGAACACTGAAGCTTTCTTT

V gene: TRBV7-6
D gene: TRBD1
clone size: -
J gene: TRBJ1-2
CDR3 protein: CASSPTPGTDYGYTF
CDR3 DNA: TGTGCCAGCAGCCCGACCCCCGGGACAGACTATGGCTACACCTTC

V gene: TRBV28
D gene: TRBD1
clone size: -
J gene: TRBJ2-3
CDR3 protein: CATGTGLDTQYF
CDR3 DNA: TGTGCCACCGGGACAGGGCTCGATACGCAGTATTTT

V gene: TRBV4-1
D gene: -
clone size: few
J gene: TRBJ1-1
CDR3 protein: CASSQIRGGFTEAFF
CDR3 DNA: TGCGCCAGCAGCCAAATCCGAGGAGGTTTTACTGAAGCTTTCTTT

V gene: TRBV18
D gene: -
clone size: -
J gene: TRBJ1-6
CDR3 protein: CASSREWAGRDSPLHF
CDR3 DNA: TGTGCCAGCTCACGGGAGTGGGCCGGTAGGGATTCACCCCTCCACTTT

V gene: TRBV28
D gene: -
clone size: -
J gene: TRBJ2-7
CDR3 protein: CASCRTAYEQYF
CDR3 DNA: TGTGCCAGTTGCAGGACAGCCTACGAGCAGTACTTC

V gene: TRBV2
D gene: TRBD2
clone size: once
J gene: TRBJ2-2
CDR3 protein: CASSRTSGAVGELFF
CDR3 DNA: TGTGCCAGCTCTAGGACTAGCGGGGCAGTCGGGGAGCTGTTTTTT

V gene: TRBV4-2
D gene: TRBD2
clone size: -
J gene: TRBJ2-5
CDR3 protein: CASSHASGKETQYF
CDR3 DNA: TGTGCCAGCAGCCACGCTAGCGGAAAAGAGACCCAGTACTTC

V gene: TRBV25-1
D gene: -
clone size: few
J gene: TRBJ1-2
CDR3 protein: CASSVGSGGYTF
CDR3 DNA: TGTGCCAGCAGTGTGGGGAGTGGTGGCTACACCTTC

V gene: TRBV6-5
D gene: -
clone size: -
J gene: TRBJ2-3
CDR3 protein: CASAATGSSTDTQYF
CDR3 DNA: TGTGCCAGCGCCGCAACAGGGTCTAGCACAGATACGCAGTATTTT

V gene: TRBV11-1
D gene: TRBD1
clone size: -
J gene: TRBJ2-2
CDR3 protein: CASQGVGLGGELFF
CDR3 DNA: TGTGCCAGCCAGGGGGTCGGTTTGGGCGGGGAGCTGTTTTTT

V gene: TRBV5-1
D gene: TRBD2
clone size: -
J gene: TRBJ2-5
CDR3 protein: CASSPWTSGTETQYF
CDR3 DNA: TGCGCCAGCAGCCCGTGGACTAGCGGGACGGAGACCCAGTACTTC

V gene: TRBV6-5
D gene: TRBD1
clone size: -
J gene: TRBJ1-6
CDR3 protein: CASSYSTGYNSPLHF
CDR3 DNA: TGTGCCAGCAGTTACTCGACAGGGTACAATTCACCCCTCCACTTT

V gene: TRBV27
D gene: TRBD1
clone size: -
J gene: TRBJ2-1
CDR3 protein: CASRDRGIYNEQFF
CDR3 DNA: TGTGCCAGCAGGGACAGGGGAATCTACAATGAGCAGTTCTTC

V gene: TRBV3-1/TRBV3-2
D gene: -
clone size: -
J gene: TRBJ1-1
CDR3 protein: CASSQARRALEAFF
CDR3 DNA: TGTGCCAGCAGCCAAGCACGCAGGGCCCTCGAAGCTTTCTTT

V gene: TRBV7-6
D gene: -
clone size: -
J gene: TRBJ1-6
CDR3 protein: CASSFDQARPLHF
CDR3 DNA: TGTGCCAGCAGCTTTGATCAGGCGCGTCCCCTCCACTTT

V gene: TRBV15
D gene: -
clone size: -
J gene: TRBJ1-1
CDR3 protein: CATSRDQREGQRGLGPEAFF
CDR3 DNA: TGTGCCACCAGCAGAGACCAACGGGAGGGGCAGAGGGGTTTAGGTCCCGAAGCTTTCTTT

V gene: TRBV13
D gene: TRBD1
clone size: -
J gene: TRBJ1-1
CDR3 protein: CASSSGTGNTEAFF
CDR3 DNA: TGTGCCAGCAGCTCCGGGACAGGGAACACTGAAGCTTTCTTT

V gene: TRBV15
D gene: -
clone size: -
J gene: TRBJ1-2
CDR3 protein: CATSRDSGRIYGYTF
CDR3 DNA: TGTGCCACCAGCAGAGACTCAGGGCGGATCTATGGCTACACCTTC

V gene: TRBV5-4
D gene: TRBD1
clone size: -
J gene: TRBJ1-1
CDR3 protein: CASSAGTGMNTEAFF
CDR3 DNA: TGTGCCAGCAGCGCCGGGACAGGTATGAACACTGAAGCTTTCTTT

V gene: TRBV27
D gene: -
clone size: -
J gene: TRBJ2-3
CDR3 protein: CASSSGVTDTQYF
CDR3 DNA: TGTGCCAGCAGTTCAGGGGTCACAGATACGCAGTATTTT

V gene: TRBV11-2
D gene: TRBD2
clone size: -
J gene: TRBJ2-5
CDR3 protein: CASSFLAGETQYF
CDR3 DNA: TGTGCCAGCAGCTTTTTAGCGGGAGAGACCCAGTACTTC

V gene: TRBV20-1
D gene: TRBD1
clone size: -
J gene: TRBJ2-7
CDR3 protein: CSASQGTGSYEQYF
CDR3 DNA: TGCAGTGCTAGTCAGGGGACAGGGTCCTACGAGCAGTACTTC

V gene: TRBV19
D gene: TRBD1
clone size: -
J gene: TRBJ1-4
CDR3 protein: CASSRRGQGIDEKLFF
CDR3 DNA: TGTGCCAGTAGCCGCCGGGGACAGGGAATAGATGAAAAACTGTTTTTT

V gene: TRBV19
D gene: -
clone size: -
J gene: TRBJ1-3
CDR3 protein: CASSVVWQISGNTIYF
CDR3 DNA: TGTGCCAGTAGTGTTGTTTGGCAAATCTCTGGAAACACCATATATTTT

V gene: TRBV6-6
D gene: -
clone size: -
J gene: TRBJ2-5
CDR3 protein: CASSSQGGGRETQYF
CDR3 DNA: TGTGCCAGCAGCTCACAAGGGGGGGGCAGGGAGACCCAGTACTTC

V gene: TRBV6-5
D gene: TRBD2
clone size: -
J gene: TRBJ2-1
CDR3 protein: CAGTIGTSGYNEQFF
CDR3 DNA: TGTGCCGGAACCATAGGGACTAGCGGATACAATGAGCAGTTCTTC

V gene: TRBV7-2
D gene: -
clone size: -
J gene: TRBJ2-4
CDR3 protein: CASSRGREENIQYF
CDR3 DNA: TGTGCCAGCAGCCGCGGCAGGGAGGAAAACATTCAGTACTTC

V gene: TRBV6-5
D gene: TRBD2
clone size: -
J gene: TRBJ2-7
CDR3 protein: CASTRGLAVPYEQYF
CDR3 DNA: TGTGCCAGCACCAGAGGACTAGCGGTCCCCTACGAGCAGTACTTC

V gene: TRBV4-1
D gene: TRBD2
clone size: -
J gene: TRBJ2-1
CDR3 protein: CASSQGPSGKLAWQQFF
CDR3 DNA: TGCGCCAGCAGCCAAGGACCAAGCGGGAAACTAGCCTGGCAACAGTTCTTC

V gene: TRBV9
D gene: TRBD2
clone size: -
J gene: TRBJ2-3
CDR3 protein: CASTRGLAGFTDTQYF
CDR3 DNA: TGTGCCAGCACCCGAGGACTAGCGGGGTTCACAGATACGCAGTATTTT

V gene: TRBV6-5
D gene: -
clone size: -
J gene: TRBJ1-2
CDR3 protein: CASTPSGRDYGYTF
CDR3 DNA: TGTGCCAGCACCCCGAGTGGGAGGGACTATGGCTACACCTTC

V gene: TRBV6-5
D gene: TRBD1
clone size: once
J gene: TRBJ1-1
CDR3 protein: CASSYRGLHTEAFF
CDR3 DNA: TGTGCCAGCAGTTACAGGGGGCTGCACACTGAAGCTTTCTTT

V gene: TRBV2
D gene: TRBD2
clone size: -
J gene: TRBJ2-1
CDR3 protein: CASSERTSSYNEQFF
CDR3 DNA: TGTGCCAGCAGTGAAAGGACTAGCTCCTACAATGAGCAGTTCTTC

V gene: TRBV7-9
D gene: TRBD1
clone size: -
J gene: TRBJ2-5
CDR3 protein: CASSTTNTGGWETQYF
CDR3 DNA: TGTGCCAGCAGCACGACCAACACAGGGGGCTGGGAGACCCAGTACTTC

V gene: TRBV13
D gene: TRBD2
clone size: -
J gene: TRBJ2-5
CDR3 protein: CASSHGLAGDAQYF
CDR3 DNA: TGTGCCAGCAGCCATGGACTAGCGGGAGACGCCCAGTACTTC

V gene: TRBV19
D gene: TRBD1
clone size: -
J gene: TRBJ1-2
CDR3 protein: CASSMRQGYGYTF
CDR3 DNA: TGTGCCAGTAGTATGAGACAGGGTTATGGCTACACCTTC

V gene: TRBV13
D gene: -
clone size: once
J gene: TRBJ2-3
CDR3 protein: CASSLISGDTDTQYF
CDR3 DNA: TGTGCCAGCAGCTTAATATCGGGGGACACAGATACGCAGTATTTT

V gene: TRBV5-4
D gene: -
clone size: few
J gene: TRBJ2-7
CDR3 protein: CASSPSGMAYEQYF
CDR3 DNA: TGTGCCAGCAGCCCCTCGGGTATGGCCTACGAGCAGTACTTC